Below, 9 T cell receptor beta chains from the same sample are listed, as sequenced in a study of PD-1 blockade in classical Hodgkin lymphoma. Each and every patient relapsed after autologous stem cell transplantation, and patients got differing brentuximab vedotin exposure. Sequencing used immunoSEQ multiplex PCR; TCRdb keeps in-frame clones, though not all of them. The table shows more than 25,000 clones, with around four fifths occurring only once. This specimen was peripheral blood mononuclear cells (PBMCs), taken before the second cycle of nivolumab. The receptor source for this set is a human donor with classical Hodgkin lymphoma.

CDR3 residues: CAWSVGVQPQHF. The DNA of the CDR3 is TGTGCCTGGAGTGTAGGGGTCCAGCCCCAGCATTTT. V and J are TRBV30 and TRBJ1-5; D might be TRBD1 (5 bases). This CDR3 is built from 12 residues. Trimming removed 0 bases from V and 7 bases from J, with 7 bases in between. Germline lookup yields CDR1 GTSNPN and CDR2 SVGIG (reference sequence).

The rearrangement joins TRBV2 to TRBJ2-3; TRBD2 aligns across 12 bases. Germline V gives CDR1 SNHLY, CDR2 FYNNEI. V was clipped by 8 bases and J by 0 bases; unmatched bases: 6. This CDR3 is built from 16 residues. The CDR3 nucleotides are TGTGCCAGCGGGCTAGCGGGGGGGACTAGCACAGATACGCAGTATTTT. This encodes CASGLAGGTSTDTQYF.

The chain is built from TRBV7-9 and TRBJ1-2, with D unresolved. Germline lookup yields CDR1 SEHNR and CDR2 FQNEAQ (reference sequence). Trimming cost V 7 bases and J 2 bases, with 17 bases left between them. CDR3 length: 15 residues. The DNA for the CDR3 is TGTGCCAGCACCTCTGGGGAAACATCCAACTATGGCTACACCTTC. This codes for CASTSGETSNYGYTF. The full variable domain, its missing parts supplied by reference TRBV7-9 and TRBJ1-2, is DTGVSQNPRHKITKRGQNVTFRCDPISEHNRLYWYRQTLGQGPEFLTYFQNEAQLEKSRLLSDRFSAERPKGSFSTLEIQRTEQGDSAMYLCASTSGETSNYGYTFGSGTRLTVV.

The CDR3 coding sequence is TGTGCCAGCGGGGGGCCAGGGTGGTTAGATCGGAACAATGAGCAGTTCTTC. It specifies CASGGPGWLDRNNEQFF. The chain has TRBV6-4 and TRBJ2-1; tentatively, D is TRBD1 or TRBD2 (6 bases each). Germline V gene data show CDR1 as MRHNA and CDR2 as SNTAGT. CDR3 length: 17 residues. Trimming cost V 8 bases and J 5 bases, with 25 bases left between them.

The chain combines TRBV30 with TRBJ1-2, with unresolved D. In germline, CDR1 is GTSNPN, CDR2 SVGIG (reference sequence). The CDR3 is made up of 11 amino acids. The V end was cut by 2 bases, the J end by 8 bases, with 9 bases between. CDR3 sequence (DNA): TGTGCCTGGAGTCTTGAGAGAGGCTACACCTTC. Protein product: CAWSLERGYTF.

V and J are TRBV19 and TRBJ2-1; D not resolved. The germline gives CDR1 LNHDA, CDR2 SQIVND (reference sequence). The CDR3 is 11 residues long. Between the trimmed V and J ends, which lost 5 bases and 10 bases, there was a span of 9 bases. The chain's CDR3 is CASSLYVEQFF. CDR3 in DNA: TGTGCCAGTAGTCTTTATGTGGAGCAGTTCTTC.

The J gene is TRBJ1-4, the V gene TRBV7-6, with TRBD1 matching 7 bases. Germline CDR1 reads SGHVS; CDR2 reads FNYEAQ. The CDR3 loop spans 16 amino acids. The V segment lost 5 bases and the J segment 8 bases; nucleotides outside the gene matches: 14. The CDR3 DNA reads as TGTGCCAGCAGCCCTCGCGCGGGACAGTCATCAGAAAAACTGTTTTTT. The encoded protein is CASSPRAGQSSEKLFF.

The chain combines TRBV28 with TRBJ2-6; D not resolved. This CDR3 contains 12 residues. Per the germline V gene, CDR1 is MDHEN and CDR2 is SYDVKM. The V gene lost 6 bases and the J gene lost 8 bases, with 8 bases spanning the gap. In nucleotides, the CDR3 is TGTGCCAGCAGCAAGACTCCCAACGTCCTGACTTTC. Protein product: CASSKTPNVLTF.

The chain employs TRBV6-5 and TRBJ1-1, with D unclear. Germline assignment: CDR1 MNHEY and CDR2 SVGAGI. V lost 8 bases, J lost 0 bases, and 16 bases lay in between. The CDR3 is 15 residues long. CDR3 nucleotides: TGTGCCAGCGCAACAGAGTTACGAATGAACACTGAAGCTTTCTTT. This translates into CASATELRMNTEAFF.